Here is one TCR beta chain with its context. Its cognate antigen is unknown. This record belongs to a study of cytomegalovirus exposure and HLA in healthy donors. Study outcomes and limitations: The tendency of first-cohort TCR clusters to co-occur in the 90 to 150 validation repertoires was the finding of a later analysis.

This table comes from immunoSEQ multiplex PCR, and its TCRdb copy is limited to in-frame clones, with some not included. This table has 260,000 or so clones, 90% appearing once. Among the roughly 120 subjects of the validation cohort, separate from the approximately 700-subject first cohort, were the donors. This CDR3 region has 14 residues. J was trimmed by 4 bases and V by 10 bases; bases with no gene match: 10. Looked up from germline, CDR1 is SNHLY and CDR2 is FYNNEI. The clonotype originates from a woman aged 25 to 45 in good health and CMV-seronegative. Sequencing was carried out using PBMCs. The chain has TRBV2 and TRBJ2-5; 9 nucleotides line up with TRBD1. DNA for the CDR3: TGTGCCATCCCCGGAGGGACAGGGTTAGAGACCCAGTACTTC. Its translation is CAIPGGTGLETQYF.